Sequencing of this T cell receptor beta chain was carried out in a study of blood T cell repertoires in COVID-19. In the study overall: T cells, B-cell-depleted T cells, or PBMCs supplied cDNA or gDNA.

The assay was immunoSEQ multiplex PCR, and TCRdb's table has in-frame clones only and misses some. The top ten hold about 6.3% of the sample, which has some 180,000 clones, 70% to 90% seen once. The CDR3 has 11 amino acids. CDR1 and CDR2 (germline): SQVTM, ANQGSEA. This chain uses TRBV29-1 with TRBJ1-1; D is uncertain. The receptor comes from a man between 40 and 49 years old with active or convalescent COVID-19. Sequencing was done on a sample of peripheral blood. DNA of the CDR3: TGCAGGACTTCTGAAGTCACTGAAGCTTTCTTT. Translated: CRTSEVTEAFF.